This T cell receptor (beta chain) was captured by sequencing in a study of blood T cell repertoires in COVID-19. This clone was detected once. Trimming removed 5 bases from V and 16 bases from J; junction bases left unmatched: 7. The V gene's germline CDR1 is MGHDK and CDR2 SYGVNS. The CDR3 sequence is 12 residues long. Clones were read by immunoSEQ multiplex PCR, and TCRdb kept only the in-frame ones, dropping some. This table has about 87,000 clones, about 79% appearing once. This receptor was identified in a woman aged 50 to 65 with acute or convalescent COVID-19. Material: peripheral blood. V gene TRBV25-1 combines with J gene TRBJ1-6, with 8 bases aligning to TRBD1. CDR3 bases: TGTGCCAGCAGTTTACAGGGGGTAGGGCTCCACTTT. Residues: CASSLQGVGLHF.